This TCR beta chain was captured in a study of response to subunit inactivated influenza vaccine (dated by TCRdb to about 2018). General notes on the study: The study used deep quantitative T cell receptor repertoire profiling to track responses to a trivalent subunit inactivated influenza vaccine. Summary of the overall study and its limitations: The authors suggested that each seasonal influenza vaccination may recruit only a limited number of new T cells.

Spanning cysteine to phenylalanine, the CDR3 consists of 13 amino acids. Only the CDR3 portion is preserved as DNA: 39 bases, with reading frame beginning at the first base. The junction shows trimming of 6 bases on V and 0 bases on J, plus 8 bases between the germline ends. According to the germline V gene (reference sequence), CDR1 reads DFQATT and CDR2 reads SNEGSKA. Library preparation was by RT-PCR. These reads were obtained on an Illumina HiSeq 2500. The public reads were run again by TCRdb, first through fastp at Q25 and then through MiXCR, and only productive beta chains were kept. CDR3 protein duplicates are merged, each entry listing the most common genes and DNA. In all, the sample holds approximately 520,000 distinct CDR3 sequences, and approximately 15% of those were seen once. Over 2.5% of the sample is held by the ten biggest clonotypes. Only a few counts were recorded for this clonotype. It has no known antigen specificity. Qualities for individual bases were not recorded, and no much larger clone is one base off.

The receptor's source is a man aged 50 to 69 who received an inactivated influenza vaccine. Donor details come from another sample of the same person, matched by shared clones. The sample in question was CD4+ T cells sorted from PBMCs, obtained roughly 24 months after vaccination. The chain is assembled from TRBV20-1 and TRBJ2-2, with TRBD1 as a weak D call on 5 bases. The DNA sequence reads TGCAGTGCCGGACACTCGAACACCGGGGAGCTGTTTTTT. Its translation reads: CSAGHSNTGELFF.